This TCR beta chain appears in the sequencing data of a study of control samples from healthy donors and cancer patients. The repertoire was sequenced with immunoSEQ multiplex PCR; TCRdb's copy has only in-frame clones and lacks some. Altogether 95,000 to 150,000 clones are present, around 87% being singletons, with the ten largest covering over 10%. The sequence was collected from a man in his thirties or forties in good health. Sequencing was done on a sample of blood.

The CDR3 DNA sequence: TGTGCCAGCAGTGAAGGAGGGTATAGCAATCAGCCCCAGCATTTT. Encoded protein: CASSEGGYSNQPQHF. The chain has TRBV2 and TRBJ1-5; D remains ambiguous. Per germline, CDR1 SNHLY and CDR2 FYNNEI. Trimming removed 1 base at V and 0 bases at J, with 7 bases between. The CDR3 extends over 15 amino acids.